A single sample is the source of the 8 T cell receptor beta chains below, sequenced in a study of cytomegalovirus exposure and HLA in healthy donors (dated by TCRdb to the late 2010s). The library came from the immunoSEQ multiplex PCR assay. As stored in TCRdb, this immuneACCESS dataset retains in-frame rearrangements with V and J assigned. A fraction of the clones does not appear; measured against another copy, unresolved V genes explain less than half of the discrepancy, and the remainder lacks a known reason. The sample table holds about 73,000 clones, of which approximately 95% were seen once. 3% to 3.5% of the sample comes from the top ten. The sequencing sample was made of PBMCs. The origin of the receptors is a man between 18 and 29 years old in good health and CMV-seronegative.

The rearrangement uses TRBV12-5 and TRBJ2-1, with 9 bases that match TRBD1. Unmatched junction bases numbered 12, after V lost 7 bases and J lost 8 bases. Germline V lookup: CDR1 LGHNT, CDR2 FRNRAP. This CDR3 has 15 amino acids. This CDR3 reads CASDPGQGYTDEQFF. The CDR3 nucleotides are TGTGCTAGTGACCCTGGACAGGGGTATACTGATGAGCAGTTCTTC.

The chain combines TRBV2 with TRBJ2-5; D perhaps matches TRBD2 (6 bases). V lost 3 bases and J lost 1, with 12 bases in between. The CDR3 has 15 residues. Germline values: CDR1 SNHLY, CDR2 FYNNEI. The CDR3 nucleotides are TGTGCCAGCAGTGACGGGGGACGGTCCCAAGAGACCCAGTACTTC. Its protein product is CASSDGGRSQETQYF. The entire variable domain, with the rest obtained from reference TRBV2 and TRBJ2-5, is as follows: EPEVTQTPSHQVTQMGQEVILRCVPISNHLYFYWYRQILGQKVEFLVSFYNNEISEKSEIFDDQFSVERPDGSNFTLKIRSTKLEDSAMYFCASSDGGRSQETQYFGPGTRLLVL.

This chain links TRBV19 with TRBJ1-5; D might be TRBD1 (5 bases). Looked up from germline, CDR1 is LNHDA and CDR2 is SQIVND (reference sequence). The V end lost 6 bases, the J end lost 6 bases, and 15 bases lay between the germline ends. CDR3 length equals 14 residues. The CDR3 loop reads CASRADRDTQPQHF. In DNA, the CDR3 is TGTGCCAGTAGAGCAGACAGAGACACTCAGCCCCAGCATTTT.

The rearrangement links TRBV7-3 to TRBJ2-7, with 9 positions matching TRBD1. The CDR3 covers 13 residues. J gave up 7 bases and V 4 bases, and 5 bases lay outside the gene matches. Germline CDR1 is SGHTA and CDR2 is FQGTGA. This chain's CDR3 is CASSSDRGGEQYF. The DNA of the CDR3 is TGTGCCAGCAGCTCTGACAGGGGGGGTGAGCAGTACTTC.

The chain employs TRBV18 and TRBJ2-2, with 7 bases matching TRBD1. CDR3 size: 14 residues. The V gene end was trimmed by 4 bases and the J gene end by 6 bases; junction bases not matched to a gene: 5. The germline gives CDR1 KGHSH, CDR2 LQKENI. In DNA, the CDR3 is TGTGCCAGCTCACAGATTACAGGGGCCGGGGAGCTGTTTTTT. Amino acid sequence: CASSQITGAGELFF.

V usage is TRBV7-2 and J usage is TRBJ1-1; D may be TRBD1 (5 bases). The CDR3 contains 13 residues. V shed 2 bases and J shed 1 base, with 5 bases lying between them. CDR1 and CDR2 (germline): SGHTA, FQGNSA. The CDR3: CASSLTGNTEAFF. Here the CDR3 DNA reads TGTGCCAGCAGCTTAACAGGGAACACTGAAGCTTTCTTT.

The chain couples TRBV28 to TRBJ2-6, with TRBD1 matching 7 bases. The V gene end was trimmed by 4 bases and the J gene end by 0 bases; junction bases not matched to a gene: 9. Germline V gives CDR1 MDHEN, CDR2 SYDVKM. This CDR3 has 18 amino acids. In nucleotides, the CDR3 is TGTGCCAGCAGTTCCCCGGGACAGTTTCTCTCTGGGGCCAACGTCCTGACTTTC. Its translation is CASSSPGQFLSGANVLTF.

This clone appeared once. The J gene is TRBJ1-1, the V gene TRBV29-1; TRBD1 is a possible D gene (5 bases). In germline, CDR1 is SQVTM, CDR2 ANQGSEA. Trimming removed 5 bases from V and 0 bases from J, with 16 bases in between. The CDR3 loop spans 15 amino acids. This CDR3 is CSVSKGHGLNTEAFF. In DNA, the CDR3 is TGCAGCGTTAGTAAGGGGCACGGGCTGAACACTGAAGCTTTCTTT.